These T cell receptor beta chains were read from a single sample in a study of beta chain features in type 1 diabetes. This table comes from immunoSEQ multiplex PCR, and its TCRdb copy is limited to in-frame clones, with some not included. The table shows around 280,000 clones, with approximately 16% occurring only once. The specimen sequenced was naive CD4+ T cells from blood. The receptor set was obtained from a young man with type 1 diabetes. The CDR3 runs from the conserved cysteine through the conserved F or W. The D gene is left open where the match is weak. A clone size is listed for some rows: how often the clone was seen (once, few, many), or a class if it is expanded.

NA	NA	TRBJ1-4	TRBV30	CAWGSGNNEKLFF	TGTGCCTGGGGATCGGGGAATAATGAAAAACTGTTTTTT
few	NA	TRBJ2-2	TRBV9	CASSVGRGNTGELFF	TGTGCCAGCAGCGTAGGGAGGGGGAACACCGGGGAGCTGTTTTTT
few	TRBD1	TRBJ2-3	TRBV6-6	CASSYGQVGTDTQYF	TGTGCCAGCAGTTACGGACAGGTTGGCACAGATACGCAGTATTTT
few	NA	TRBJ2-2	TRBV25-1	CASREDRGSGELFF	TGTGCCAGCAGAGAGGACAGAGGGTCCGGGGAGCTGTTTTTT
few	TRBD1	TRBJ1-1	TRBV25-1	CASRGQGDTEAFF	TGTGCCAGCAGGGGACAGGGTGACACTGAAGCTTTCTTT
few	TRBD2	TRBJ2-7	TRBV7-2	CASSSGTSRYEQYF	TGTGCCAGCAGCTCCGGGACTAGTCGCTACGAGCAGTACTTC
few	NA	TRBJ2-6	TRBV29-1	CSVRGPGANVLTF	TGCAGCGTCAGGGGACCTGGGGCCAACGTCCTGACTTTC
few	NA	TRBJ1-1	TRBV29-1	CSGDSLGSTEAFF	TGCAGCGGCGACAGTCTAGGTTCCACTGAAGCTTTCTTT
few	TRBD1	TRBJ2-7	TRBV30	CAWRRKYRGTYEQYF	TGTGCCTGGAGACGAAAGTACAGGGGCACCTACGAGCAGTACTTC
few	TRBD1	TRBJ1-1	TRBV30	CAWSKPGQGNTEAFF	TGTGCCTGGAGTAAGCCGGGACAGGGGAACACTGAAGCTTTCTTT
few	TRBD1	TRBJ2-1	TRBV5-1	CASSWDSYNEQFF	TGCGCCAGCAGCTGGGACAGCTACAATGAGCAGTTCTTC
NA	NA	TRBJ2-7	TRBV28	CASSLRGFYEQYF	TGTGCCAGCAGTTTGCGGGGTTTCTACGAGCAGTACTTC
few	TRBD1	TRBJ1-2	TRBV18	CASSPSTGEGGYTF	TGTGCCAGCTCACCTTCCACAGGGGAAGGAGGCTACACCTTC
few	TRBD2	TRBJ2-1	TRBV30	CAWSPSGGSEQFF	TGTGCCTGGAGCCCATCCGGCGGGAGTGAGCAGTTCTTC
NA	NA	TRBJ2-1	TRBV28	CASSLRAAKQFF	TGTGCCAGCAGTCTCCGAGCGGCGAAGCAGTTCTTC
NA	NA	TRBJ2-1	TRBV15	CATSREYSLNEQFF	TGTGCCACCAGCAGAGAGTACAGCCTCAATGAGCAGTTCTTC
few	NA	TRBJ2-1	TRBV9	CASSARSSAGSYNEQFF	TGTGCCAGCAGCGCCAGATCTAGCGCCGGCTCCTACAATGAGCAGTTCTTC
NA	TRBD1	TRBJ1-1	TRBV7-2	CASSAGTGNTEAFF	TGTGCCAGCAGCGCTGGGACAGGGAACACTGAAGCTTTCTTT
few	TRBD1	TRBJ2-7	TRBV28	CASSIARDRGPYEQYF	TGTGCCAGCAGTATCGCCAGGGACAGGGGGCCCTACGAGCAGTACTTC
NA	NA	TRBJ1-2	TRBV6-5	CASSYQGNYGYTF	TGTGCCAGCAGTTACCAGGGGAACTATGGCTACACCTTC
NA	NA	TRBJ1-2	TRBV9	CASSVALNSRGTF	TGTGCCAGCAGCGTAGCTCTGAACTCCAGGGGCACCTTC
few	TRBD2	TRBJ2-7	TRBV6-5	CASSYASGLSYEQYF	TGTGCCAGCAGTTACGCTAGCGGCCTCTCCTACGAGCAGTACTTC
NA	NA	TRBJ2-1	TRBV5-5	CASSLLGGGYNEQFF	TGTGCCAGCAGCTTGTTAGGGGGGGGTTACAATGAGCAGTTCTTC
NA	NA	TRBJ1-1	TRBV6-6	CASSFDSLNTEAFF	TGTGCCAGCAGTTTCGACAGCTTGAACACTGAAGCTTTCTTT
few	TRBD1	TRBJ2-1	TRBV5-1	CASRGRTGGGVEQFF	TGCGCCAGCAGGGGCCGGACAGGCGGTGGTGTTGAGCAGTTCTTC
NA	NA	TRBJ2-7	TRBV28	CASSLFRDGGKEQYF	TGTGCCAGCAGTTTATTTCGGGACGGGGGTAAAGAGCAGTACTTC
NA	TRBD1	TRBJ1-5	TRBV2	CASSYDRGNQPQHF	TGTGCCAGCAGTTACGACAGGGGCAATCAGCCCCAGCATTTT
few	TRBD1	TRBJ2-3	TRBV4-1	CASSYTGVSDTQYF	TGCGCCAGCAGTTATACAGGGGTATCAGATACGCAGTATTTT
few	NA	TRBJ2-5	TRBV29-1	CRAGVGETQYF	TGCAGGGCAGGGGTTGGGGAGACCCAGTACTTC
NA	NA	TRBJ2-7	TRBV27	CASSLDSRVEQYF	TGTGCCAGCAGTTTAGATTCCAGGGTCGAGCAGTACTTC